This T cell receptor (beta chain) originates from a study of CD8+ T cells in alopecia areata. The authors extracted RNA and reverse transcribed it into cDNA as the sequencing template. Libraries were prepared by immunoSEQ multiplex PCR; TCRdb keeps only in-frame clonotypes and omits some of them. The sample consists of hundreds of thousands of clones, 45% to 70% of them appearing once. Treatment: oral pan-JAK inhibitor, 5-10 mg twice daily. This clone was seen ten or more times. The target antigen is unknown. Study-wide findings and caveats: Persistence in scalp and blood during tofacitinib was observed for many expanded lesional clones.

V lost 7 bases and J 1 base, leaving 13 bases between the germline ends. Germline CDR1 SQVTM, CDR2 ANQGSEA. CDR3 length: 13 residues. The sequencing used CD4+ T cells sorted from blood, collected at approximately week 52, from a patient treated with tofacitinib. The sequence was collected from a human donor with alopecia areata. The V and J genes are TRBV29-1 and TRBJ2-5; tentative D call: TRBD1 (6 bases). CDR3 sequence (DNA): TGCAGCGCCAGTAGGGGGTCCCAAGAGACCCAGTACTTC. It yields the protein CSASRGSQETQYF. Filled out from reference TRBV29-1 and TRBJ2-5, the complete variable domain reads SAVISQKPSRDICQRGTSLTIQCQVDSQVTMMFWYRQQPGQSLTLIATANQGSEATYESGFVIDKFPISRPNLTFSTLTVSNMSPEDSSIYLCSASRGSQETQYFGPGTRLLVL.